This paragraph covers one TCR beta chain sequence. What it recognizes is unknown. The authors reverse transcribed all of the isolated RNA, so sequencing captured expressed TCRB transcripts. Clones were read by immunoSEQ multiplex PCR, and TCRdb kept only the in-frame ones, dropping some. The sample contains around 70,000 clones, roughly half of which appear only once. Each donor gave one heparinised blood draw averaging around 120 mL. This sample stems from a study of beta chain features in type 1 diabetes. CDR3 length equals 13 residues. The ends were cut back, 5 bases at V and 4 bases at J, with 13 bases in the middle. CDR1 is SQVTM, CDR2 ANQGSEA, per germline. Study-wide findings and caveats: Type 1 diabetes patients had VDJ junctions that carried fewer insertions and more deletions. In every one of the four CD4+ subsets, TCRB CDR3s were moderately but significantly shorter in Type 1 diabetes patients.

This sequence originates from a man younger than 45 with type 1 diabetes. The gene calls are TRBV29-1 and TRBJ2-3, with D possibly being TRBD1 (6 bases). The sequencing input was central memory CD4+ T cells from blood. The CDR3 protein is CSVCPDSSDTQYF. DNA of the CDR3: TGCAGCGTTTGTCCGGACAGTTCAGATACGCAGTATTTT.